The 22 T cell receptor beta chains below were found in one sample sequenced in a study of shared T cell receptors in the human thymus (dated by TCRdb to 2020 to 2022). Receptor libraries were prepared by the immunoSEQ multiplex PCR assay. Drawn from immuneACCESS, this table holds only the in-frame rearrangements with V and J called that TCRdb kept. Clones are partly lost; checked studies trace under half to an unresolved V gene and leave the rest unexplained. The sample table holds around 730,000 clones, of which approximately 83% were seen once. About 0.0098% of the sample rests with the top ten. The sample was also reused in another study, on human thymus T cells.

The sequenced sample consisted of thymocytes. These receptors originate from a girl less than two years old with a congenital heart defect. Donor details come from another sample of the same person, matched by shared clones.

The J gene is TRBJ1-5, the V gene TRBV12-5, with a tentative D call TRBD1 (6 bases). From germline, CDR1 is LGHNT and CDR2 FRNRAP. The CDR3 spans 17 residues. The V gene lost 3 bases and the J gene lost 4 bases, with 19 bases spanning the gap. The CDR3 DNA reads TGTGCTAGTGGTTTAGATTTCTGGGACACCGGAAATCAGCCCCAGCATTTT. This codes for CASGLDFWDTGNQPQHF.

V and J are TRBV9 and TRBJ1-1; perhaps TRBD1 as D (5 bases). V was shortened by 2 bases and J by 1 base, with 9 bases between the two germline ends. Germline assignment: CDR1 SGDLS and CDR2 YYNGEE. The CDR3 runs to 14 residues. CDR3 coding DNA: TGTGCCAGCAGCGTTAAAGGGGCGAACACTGAAGCTTTCTTT. Translating it yields CASSVKGANTEAFF.

The chain links TRBV11-2 to TRBJ2-7; a possible D gene is TRBD2 (6 bases). Germline CDR1 SGHAT, CDR2 FQNNGV. The CDR3 length is 17 residues. Trimming took 0 bases from V and 0 from J, leaving 15 bases between them. CDR3 sequence (DNA): TGTGCCAGCAGCTTAGATCCGGGAGAGCCGAGCTCCTACGAGCAGTACTTC. As protein: CASSLDPGEPSSYEQYF.

V and J are TRBV5-6 and TRBJ2-5; D is perhaps TRBD1 (7 bases). CDR1 and CDR2 from the germline V gene are SGHDT and YYEEEE. This CDR3 contains 13 residues. Trimming cost V 8 bases and J 5 bases, with 16 bases left between them. In nucleotides, the CDR3 is TGTGCCAGTGAGGGGGCTCGGGGGGAGACCCAGTACTTC. As protein: CASEGARGETQYF.

This chain connects TRBV6-5 to TRBJ1-4; unclear D gene. The CDR3 totals 14 residues. V was cut by 6 bases and J by 7 bases, with 15 bases left in between. The germline V gene has CDR1 MNHEY and CDR2 SVGAGI. The CDR3 DNA sequence: TGTGCCAGCAGATCCACACCCCCGGGTGAAAAACTGTTTTTT. Protein product: CASRSTPPGEKLFF.

This clone was detected only once. The rearrangement joins TRBV11-2 to TRBJ2-1; D ambiguous. V gave up 2 bases and J gave up 4 bases, with 21 bases separating them. Germline V lookup: CDR1 SGHAT, CDR2 FQNNGV. The CDR3 loop spans 18 amino acids. The CDR3 region is CASSLYSQMRSAYNEQFF. DNA of the CDR3: TGTGCCAGCAGCTTATATTCCCAGATGAGGTCCGCTTACAATGAGCAGTTCTTC.

This clone was seen a few times. This chain joins TRBV9 and TRBJ1-2, with 7 nucleotides matching TRBD1. The CDR3 contains 14 residues. Germline V lookup: CDR1 SGDLS, CDR2 YYNGEE. The V gene end was trimmed by 1 base and the J gene end by 4 bases; junction bases not matched to a gene: 4. The CDR3 nucleotides are TGTGCCAGCAGCGTAACGGGACAGACCTATGGCTACACCTTC. It specifies CASSVTGQTYGYTF.

V usage is TRBV6-1 and J usage is TRBJ1-4; 7 bases line up with TRBD1. Germline V lookup: CDR1 MNHNS, CDR2 SASEGT. This CDR3 has 20 amino acids. V lost 0 bases to trimming and J lost 0 bases; unmatched junction nucleotides: 13. CDR3 sequence (DNA): TGTGCCAGCAGTGAAGCGAAGGAAGACAGGGTTGTCGCAACTAATGAAAAACTGTTTTTT. Translated, it gives CASSEAKEDRVVATNEKLFF.

The chain recombines TRBV5-1 with TRBJ2-5; D is unclear. CDR3 length equals 14 residues. V lost 3 bases to trimming and J lost 4 bases, with 13 bases between them. In germline, CDR1 is SGHRS, CDR2 YFSETQ. The DNA for the CDR3 is TGCGCCAGCAGCTCTGCCCCCAGGCGAGAGACCCAGTACTTC. Translation: CASSSAPRRETQYF.

V usage is TRBV4-1 and J usage is TRBJ1-4; 7 bases map to TRBD1. Looked up from germline, CDR1 is MGHRA and CDR2 is YSYEKL. CDR3 length equals 15 residues. After removal of 2 bases from V and 4 bases from J, the junction contained 4 bases not matched to a gene. The CDR3 DNA follows: TGCGCCAGCAGCCAATCCGACAGGGATAATGAAAAACTGTTTTTT. This sequence encodes CASSQSDRDNEKLFF.

The CDR3 DNA follows: TGCGCCAGCAGCTTGGGGCGGGACAGTCACACCGGGGAGCTGTTTTTT. It encodes CASSLGRDSHTGELFF. The rearrangement links TRBV5-1 to TRBJ2-2, with D possibly being TRBD1 (7 bases). Germline lookup yields CDR1 SGHRS and CDR2 YFSETQ. This CDR3 spans 16 amino acids. The V and J ends lost 0 bases and 3 bases respectively, with 12 bases between them. Complete variable domain (other parts from reference TRBV5-1 and TRBJ2-2): KAGVTQTPRYLIKTRGQQVTLSCSPISGHRSVSWYQQTPGQGLQFLFEYFSETQRNKGNFPGRFSGRQFSNSRSEMNVSTLELGDSALYLCASSLGRDSHTGELFFGEGSRLTVL.

J is TRBJ1-1 and V is TRBV5-1; 8 bases are a match to TRBD1. V was pared by 0 bases and J by 4 bases, with 5 bases of the junction left unmatched. The CDR3 is 15 amino acids. CDR1 is SGHRS and CDR2 is YFSETQ in the germline V gene. The CDR3 spells CASSLDGDRSTEAFF. DNA of the CDR3: TGCGCCAGCAGCTTGGACGGGGACAGGAGCACTGAAGCTTTCTTT.

As for this clone: The sample has other DNA sequences that encode this CDR3 too. V and J are TRBV28 and TRBJ1-2; no clear D. The V end was cut by 5 bases, the J end by 3 bases, with 13 bases between. This CDR3 spans 14 amino acids. In germline, CDR1 is MDHEN, CDR2 SYDVKM. CDR3 sequence (DNA): TGTGCCAGCAGTCCGTCGCCAGGTTACTATGGCTACACCTTC. Protein sequence: CASSPSPGYYGYTF.

The V gene is TRBV5-6, the J gene TRBJ2-3; D not resolved. The germline CDR1 and CDR2 sequences are SGHDT and YYEEEE. The CDR3 extends over 19 amino acids. V was trimmed by 0 bases and J by 0 bases, leaving 20 bases between them. The CDR3 spells CASSLGRFEVTHSTDTQYF. CDR3 DNA sequence: TGTGCCAGCAGCTTGGGTAGGTTTGAGGTAACCCATAGCACAGATACGCAGTATTTT.

J is TRBJ1-2 and V is TRBV10-1; perhaps TRBD1 as D (5 bases). V gave up 10 bases and J gave up 7 bases, with 13 bases separating them. The germline V gene has CDR1 WNHNN and CDR2 SYGVQD (reference sequence). The CDR3 spans 11 residues. The CDR3 nucleotides are TGCGCCATCCCCAGGGTCGCTGGCTACACCTTC. Translation: CAIPRVAGYTF.

This clone was counted a few times. The chain has TRBV28 and TRBJ2-5; 10 positions match TRBD2. The CDR3 loop spans 17 amino acids. CDR1 is MDHEN, CDR2 SYDVKM, per germline. V dropped 7 bases and J dropped 4; count of bases not matched to a gene: 15. The CDR3 loop is CASTPSFLAGALETQYF. Written as DNA, the CDR3 is TGTGCCAGCACACCTAGTTTCCTAGCGGGGGCCCTAGAGACCCAGTACTTC.

The genes are TRBV4-3 and TRBJ1-6, with TRBD1 as a possible D gene (5 bases). Germline V gene sequence: CDR1 LGHNA, CDR2 YSLEER. V lost 0 bases and J lost 0, with 18 bases in between. CDR3 size: 20 residues. The CDR3 loop is CASSQDPHTDKTSYNSPLHF. For the CDR3, the DNA is TGCGCCAGCAGCCAAGATCCCCACACGGACAAGACCTCCTATAATTCACCCCTCCACTTT.

V is TRBV6-5 and J is TRBJ1-6; D gene unclear. Looked up from germline, CDR1 is MNHEY and CDR2 is SVGAGI. This CDR3 region has 15 residues. V lost 5 bases to trimming and J lost 0 bases, with 8 bases between them. The CDR3 nucleotides read TGTGCCAGCAGTGCCAGGCTCTCCTATAATTCACCCCTCCACTTT. Encoded protein: CASSARLSYNSPLHF.

In its sample, this clone was seen once. This rearrangement joins TRBV9 to TRBJ2-1; TRBD2 matches 10 bases. Germline trimming cut 3 bases from V and 5 bases from J; bases unmatched to any gene: 5. The CDR3 is 15 residues long. Germline V gene data show CDR1 as SGDLS and CDR2 as YYNGEE. The CDR3 DNA follows: TGTGCCAGCAGCGACCGGCTAGCGGGGGACAATGAGCAGTTCTTC. Translating gives CASSDRLAGDNEQFF.

V usage is TRBV5-1 and J usage is TRBJ2-2; 9 bases are a match to TRBD2. Germline V gene sequence: CDR1 SGHRS, CDR2 YFSETQ. The CDR3 has 17 residues. V shed 2 bases, J shed 5 bases, and the junction held 10 bases outside the gene matches. The CDR3 DNA reads as TGCGCCAGCAGCTTAGGGCTAGCGGGGTCTGGTACCGGGGAGCTGTTTTTT. Protein sequence: CASSLGLAGSGTGELFF.

V is TRBV7-6 and J is TRBJ2-1; 13 positions agree with TRBD2. CDR3 length: 16 amino acids. Germline values: CDR1 SGHVS, CDR2 FNYEAQ. J was trimmed by 2 bases and V by 5 bases; bases with no gene match: 3. In DNA, the CDR3 is TGTGCCAGCAGCCGACTAGCGGGGGGCCCCTACAATGAGCAGTTCTTC. Translation gives CASSRLAGGPYNEQFF.

This sequence joins TRBV5-1 and TRBJ2-7, with a weak D call TRBD2 (6 bases). The CDR3 runs to 18 residues. The germline V and J ends were trimmed by 2 bases and 5 bases, with 26 bases remaining between them. Per the germline V gene, CDR1 is SGHRS and CDR2 is YFSETQ. The CDR3 protein is CASSLLLGSRPPFHEQYF. The CDR3 bases are TGCGCCAGCAGCTTATTACTCGGGAGTCGCCCCCCTTTTCACGAGCAGTACTTC.